This T cell receptor beta chain derives from a study of T-cell reconstitution after alpha-beta-depleted transplantation in children. Library preparation (for TCRbeta) was performed with unique molecular identifiers. Each CDR3 protein is one row after TCRdb ran MiXCR on the PCR reads. Counted here are over 200,000 distinct CDR3 sequences, about a tenth occurring once; the ten biggest clones make up about 6%. Trimming took 1 base from V and 0 from J; bases not matched to a gene: 17. The CDR3 consists of 20 residues. Germline V lookup: CDR1 MGHRA, CDR2 YSYEKL. The J gene is TRBJ2-5, the V gene TRBV4-1, with TRBD1 matching over 7 bases. The sample here was PBMCs from the stem cell graft donor, taken from the stem cell graft. The clonotype comes from a human donor who donated a stem cell graft to a child with acute lymphoblastic leukemia. CDR3 coding DNA: TGCGCCAGCAGCCAAGTCCCAGGGGGTGGGTTAACCCCGTACCAAGAGACCCAGTACTTC. Encoded protein: CASSQVPGGGLTPYQETQYF.